The 5 T cell receptor beta chains below were found in one sample sequenced in a study of cytomegalovirus exposure and HLA in healthy donors. Both 60 Vbeta primers and 13 Jbeta primers went into the PCR. Method: immunoSEQ multiplex PCR; TCRdb's copy keeps in-frame clones and lacks some. The sample carries fewer than 250,000 clones, approximately 86% recorded once. Sequencing was carried out using PBMCs. The receptors here all came from a boy under 10 years old in good health and CMV-seronegative.

The chain has TRBV28 and TRBJ2-3, with a possible D match to TRBD2 (6 bases). The CDR3 covers 12 residues. Looked up from germline, CDR1 is MDHEN and CDR2 is SYDVKM. Deletions cut 7 bases from V and 9 bases from J, with 14 bases between. CDR3 coding DNA: TGTGCCAGCATCGGGGGACTGCGAACGCAGTATTTT. Amino acids: CASIGGLRTQYF.

The V and J genes are TRBV30 and TRBJ2-2; the D gene is possibly TRBD2 (5 bases). The germline gives CDR1 GTSNPN, CDR2 SVGIG (reference sequence). This CDR3 is built from 13 residues. Trimming took 0 bases from V and 6 from J, leaving 8 bases between them. In DNA form, the CDR3 reads TGTGCCTGGAGTGTATTCGGGGCCGGGGAGCTGTTTTTT. This sequence encodes CAWSVFGAGELFF.

A few counts support this clone. The rearrangement uses TRBV7-9 and TRBJ2-5; TRBD2 agrees at 7 bases. The assigned J gene may be wrong: the sequence end matches TRBJ2-7 better. The CDR3 sequence is 15 residues long. Germline V gene sequence: CDR1 SEHNR, CDR2 FQNEAQ (reference sequence). CDR3 in amino acids: CASSLMGSGQYEQYF. The CDR3 region has the DNA TGTGCCAGCAGCTTAATGGGTAGCGGGCAATACGAGCAGTACTTC.

The V gene is TRBV2, the J gene TRBJ2-1; perhaps TRBD2 as D (5 bases). Germline V gene data show CDR1 as SNHLY and CDR2 as FYNNEI. CDR3 length: 15 residues. Deletions cut 6 bases from V and 1 base from J, with 13 bases between. CDR3 coding DNA: TGTGCCAGCAGGCCCGGGCTAGCATCCTACAATGAGCAGTTCTTC. Amino acid sequence: CASRPGLASYNEQFF.

V and J are TRBV5-1 and TRBJ2-2, with 7 bases that match TRBD1. Germline loops: CDR1 SGHRS, CDR2 YFSETQ. CDR3 length: 16 amino acids. V gave up 4 bases and J gave up 4 bases; unmatched junction bases: 10. The CDR3 DNA reads as TGCGCCAGCAGCCACCGGGACAGTGCTTTCACCGGGGAGCTGTTTTTT. Its translation: CASSHRDSAFTGELFF.